This T cell receptor (beta chain) derives from a study of T cells in severe cutaneous drug reactions (dated by TCRdb to about 2019). Regarding the research as a whole: Patients were recruited between about 2011 and 2018 from Taiwan, Thailand and a European registry network. Only patients with a probable or definite SJS/TEN or DRESS diagnosis by RegiSCAR criteria were enrolled. The Naranjo algorithm and the ALDEN drug causality algorithm were used to assign the culprit drug. Blister fluids/cells, PBMC and other biological samples were taken from patients in the acute stage or the recovery stage. The study combined bulk TCR sequencing with single-cell sequencing, quantitative PCR validation, functional assays and transgenic mouse experiments. To build the libraries, iRepertoire multiplex PCR was used, and the authors pointed to a comparison in which iRepertoire and 5' RACE methods, with or without UMI, captured abundant clonotypes similarly.

From the cysteine up to the phenylalanine, the CDR3 has a length of 14 residues. DNA was not recorded. Sequences MDHEN (CDR1) and SYDVKM (CDR2) are obtained from the germline V gene. Sequenced donors were patients with carbamazepine-induced Stevens-Johnson syndrome or toxic epidermal necrolysis (CBZ-SJS/TEN). To search for drug-specific clonotypes, the T cell receptor repertoires of patients with drug-induced severe cutaneous adverse reactions were profiled by next-generation sequencing. RNA was isolated either from blister cells of skin lesions or from peripheral blood mononuclear cells. Library preparation used the iRepertoire multiplex PCR system with TCR subtype-specific primers for both bulk and single-cell sequencing. Bulk TCR beta libraries were generated by multiplex PCR with primers targeting V, D and J gene regions. Roughly 95-500 ng of RNA per sample served as input for bulk TCR library preparation. Bulk TCR beta amplicons were sequenced on an Illumina MiSeq. The authors' pipeline ran thus. Sample misassignments and low-quality sequencing reads were filtered out during quality control steps. The CDR3 was defined as the amino acids lying between the Y[YFLI]C motif of the V gene and the [FW]GXGT motif of the J segment. The IMGT database was followed for TRBV and TRBJ gene assignments and CDR3 clonotypes. For each sample, TRBV expression was normalized against the mean for the same gene in PBMC from more than 40 healthy donors. TCRdb reprocessed the reads into one record per CDR3 protein sequence, lacking DNA. TCRdb's processing, not the authors' own work, is the source of the V and J calls. This sample's table lists 9,500 to 11,000 distinct CDR3 sequences. Jointly, the top ten make up 20% to 25% of the sample.

The investigation overall reported the following: Whether the public TCR generalizes to SJS/TEN caused by other drugs was noted by the authors as still needing further study. Although undetectable or scarce in tolerant-control and healthy-donor PBMC, a public TCRbeta CDR3 was found in all seven CBZ-SJS/TEN blister samples, at a mean of about 15%. A strong increase in TRBV12-4 usage was observed in CBZ-SJS/TEN patients, with averages of approximately 30% in blister cells and about 5% in PBMC.

In the case of this clonotype: Its antigen remains unidentified.

The V gene is TRBV28 and the J gene is TRBJ2-5; absent DNA, TCRdb's TRBD1 call cannot be checked. The sample was cells from a skin blister. The cell subset or site label, as the study defines it: unsorted cells from skin lesion blisters. The sequence was collected from a human donor with Stevens-Johnson syndrome, a severe cutaneous drug reaction. The CDR3 protein: CASSPWTGFETQYF.